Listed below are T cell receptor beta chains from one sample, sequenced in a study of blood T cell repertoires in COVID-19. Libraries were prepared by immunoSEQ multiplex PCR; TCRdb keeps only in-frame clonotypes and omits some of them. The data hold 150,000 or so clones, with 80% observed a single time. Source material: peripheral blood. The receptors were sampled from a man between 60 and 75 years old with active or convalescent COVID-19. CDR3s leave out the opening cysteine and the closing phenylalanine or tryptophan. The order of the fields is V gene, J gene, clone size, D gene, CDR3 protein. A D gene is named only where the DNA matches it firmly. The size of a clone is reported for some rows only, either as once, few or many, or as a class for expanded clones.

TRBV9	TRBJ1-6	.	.	ASSETGYNSPLH
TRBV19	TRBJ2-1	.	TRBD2	ASSIDPVGWEGLLNEQF
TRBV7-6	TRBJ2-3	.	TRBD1	ASSLTTGFSITDTQY
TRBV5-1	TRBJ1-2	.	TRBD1	ASSPYAPGQVGGYT
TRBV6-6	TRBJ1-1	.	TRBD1	ASSYDRDVTEAF
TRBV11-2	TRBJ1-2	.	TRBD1	ASSSGQGWGYT
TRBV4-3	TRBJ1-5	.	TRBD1	ASSQVPGQGNQPQH
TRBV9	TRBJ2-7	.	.	ASSAELGGGYEQY
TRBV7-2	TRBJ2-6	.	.	ASRRTLNSGANVLT
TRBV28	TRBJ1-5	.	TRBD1	ASSLLLRQGTGH
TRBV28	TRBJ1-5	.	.	ATKDFLSAQH
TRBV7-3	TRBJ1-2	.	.	ASSLTSGDWGYT
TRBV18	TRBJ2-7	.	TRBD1	ASSSGQGTYEQY
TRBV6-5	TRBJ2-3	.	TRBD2	ASSYSGTSDTQY
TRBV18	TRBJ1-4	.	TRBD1	ASSLSRGPEEKLF
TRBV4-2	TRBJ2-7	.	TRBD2	ASSQDISTSGA
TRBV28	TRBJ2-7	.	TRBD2	ASRGTSGNYEQY
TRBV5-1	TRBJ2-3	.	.	ASSFQGRLPTDTQY
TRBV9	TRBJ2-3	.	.	ASSGPGTPSTDTQY
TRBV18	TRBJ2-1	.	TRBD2	ASSRGGLAGDYNEQF
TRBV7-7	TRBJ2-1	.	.	ASSSGSHNEQF
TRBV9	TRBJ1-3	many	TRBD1	ASSVESQGGGNTIY
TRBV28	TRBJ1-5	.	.	ASSLSPWESNSNQPQH
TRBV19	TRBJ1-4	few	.	ASSPTPGSNEKLF
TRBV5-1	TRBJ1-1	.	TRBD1	ASSLSDRGRAF
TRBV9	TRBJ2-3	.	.	ASSPLEVSGTDTQY
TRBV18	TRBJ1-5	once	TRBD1	ASSQAETGGQPQH
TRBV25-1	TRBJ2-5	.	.	ASSERAWTDMEETQY
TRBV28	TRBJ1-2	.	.	ASSYHFNYGYT
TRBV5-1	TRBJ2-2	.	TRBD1	ASSAARTGSTGELF
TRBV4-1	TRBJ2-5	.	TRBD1	ASSPEGQGNWETQY